This entry lists 2 T cell receptor beta chains sequenced from one sample in a study of blood T cell repertoires in COVID-19. The repertoire was sequenced with immunoSEQ multiplex PCR; TCRdb's copy has only in-frame clones and lacks some. The sample yields about 220,000 clones, 84% seen once. Sequenced input: peripheral blood. All receptors come from a woman in her sixties who had recovered from COVID-19.

The rearrangement joins TRBV6-5 to TRBJ1-6; the match to TRBD1 covers 8 bases. Losses at the gene ends were 6 bases for V and 7 bases for J; bases not matched to a gene: 8. The CDR3 has 15 residues. CDR1 is MNHEY, CDR2 SVGAGI, per germline. The CDR3 is CASRPGGLKNSPLHF. The CDR3 DNA follows: TGTGCCAGCAGACCAGGGGGCTTGAAGAATTCACCCCTCCACTTT.

This clone was seen only once. The V call is TRBV2, the J call TRBJ1-2; TRBD1 matches at 9 bases. Trimming cost V 5 bases and J 8 bases; bases outside gene matches: 15. Germline CDR1 SNHLY, CDR2 FYNNEI. The CDR3 has 16 residues. CDR3 region: CASSPDRGGLIHGYTF. Here the CDR3 DNA reads TGTGCCAGCAGTCCGGACAGGGGCGGCCTTATTCACGGCTACACCTTC. Full variable domain (missing parts from reference TRBV2 and TRBJ1-2): EPEVTQTPSHQVTQMGQEVILRCVPISNHLYFYWYRQILGQKVEFLVSFYNNEISEKSEIFDDQFSVERPDGSNFTLKIRSTKLEDSAMYFCASSPDRGGLIHGYTFGSGTRLTVV.